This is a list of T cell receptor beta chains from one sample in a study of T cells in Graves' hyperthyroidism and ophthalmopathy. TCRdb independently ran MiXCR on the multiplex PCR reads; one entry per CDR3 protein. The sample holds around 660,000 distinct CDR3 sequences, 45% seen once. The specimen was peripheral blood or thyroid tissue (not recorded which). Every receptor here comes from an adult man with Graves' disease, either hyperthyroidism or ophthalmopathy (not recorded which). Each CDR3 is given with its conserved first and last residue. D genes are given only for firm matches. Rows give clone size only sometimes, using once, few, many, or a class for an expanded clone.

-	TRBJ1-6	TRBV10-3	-	CASGMRGDSPLHF	TGTGCCAGCGGTATGAGGGGTGATTCACCCCTCCACTTT
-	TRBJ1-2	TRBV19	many	CASSNQGLDYGYTF	TGTGCCAGTAGTAATCAGGGATTAGACTATGGCTACACCTTC
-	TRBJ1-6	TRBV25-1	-	CASEQGGDSPLHF	TGTGCCAGTGAGCAGGGCGGTGATTCACCCCTCCACTTT
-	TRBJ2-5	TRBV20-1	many	CSAQGRQETQYF	TGCAGTGCTCAAGGAAGGCAAGAGACCCAGTACTTC
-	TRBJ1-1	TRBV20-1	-	CSAYGQENTEAFF	TGCAGTGCATATGGGCAGGAAAACACTGAAGCTTTCTTT
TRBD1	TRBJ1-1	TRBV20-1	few	CSARRGTGGLTEAFF	TGCAGTGCTAGGCGAGGGACAGGGGGCTTGACTGAAGCTTTCTTT
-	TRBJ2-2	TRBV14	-	CASSQDSRIANTGELSW	TGTGCCAGCAGCCAAGACAGCCGAATCGCGAACACCGGGGAGCTGTCTTGG
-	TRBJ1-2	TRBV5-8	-	CAWRQGGGYTF	TGTGCCTGGAGGCAGGGAGGCGGCTACACCTTC
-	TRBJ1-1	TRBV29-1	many	CSVVVTPGNTEAFF	TGCAGCGTTGTTGTGACACCCGGAAACACTGAAGCTTTCTTT
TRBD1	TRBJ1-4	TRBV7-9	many	CASSLDQGANEKLFF	TGTGCCAGCAGCTTAGACCAGGGGGCTAATGAAAAACTGTTTTTT
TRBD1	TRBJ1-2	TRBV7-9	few	CASSRTGVTGGYTF	TGTGCCAGCAGCAGGACAGGGGTGACTGGAGGCTACACCTTC
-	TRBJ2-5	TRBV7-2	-	CASSFEGGPETQYF	TGTGCCAGCAGCTTTGAGGGCGGGCCGGAGACCCAGTACTTC
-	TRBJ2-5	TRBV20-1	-	CSARDRRDQMVTQYF	TGCAGTGCTAGGGACAGGAGGGACCAAATGGTTACCCAGTACTTC
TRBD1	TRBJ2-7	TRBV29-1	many	CSGGTGAGEQYF	TGCAGCGGGGGAACAGGGGCTGGGGAGCAGTACTTC
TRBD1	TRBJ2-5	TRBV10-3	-	CAISDPQGMKETQYF	TGTGCCATCAGTGATCCACAGGGGATGAAAGAGACCCAGTACTTC
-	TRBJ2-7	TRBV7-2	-	CASSKPYEQYF	TGTGCCAGCAGCAAACCCTACGAGCAGTACTTC
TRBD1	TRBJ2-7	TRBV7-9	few	CASSPGGQLYEQYF	TGTGCCAGCAGCCCAGGGGGACAGCTATACGAGCAGTACTTC
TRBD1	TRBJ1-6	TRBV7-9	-	CASSSHDLQGTTNSPLHF	TGTGCCAGCAGCTCGCACGACCTACAGGGGACAACGAATTCACCCCTCCACTTT
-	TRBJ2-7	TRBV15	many	CATSRGGGLTHSYEQYF	TGTGCCACCAGCAGAGGGGGGGGGCTAACCCACTCCTACGAGCAGTACTTC
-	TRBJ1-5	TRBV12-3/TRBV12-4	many	CASSLAGPQPQHF	TGTGCCAGCAGTTTGGCCGGCCCGCAGCCCCAGCATTTT
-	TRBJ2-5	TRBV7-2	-	CASSPWGGPETQYF	TGTGCCAGCAGCCCCTGGGGGGGCCCAGAGACCCAGTACTTC
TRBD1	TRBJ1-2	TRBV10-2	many	CASSPGQDLYGYTF	TGCGCCAGCAGTCCGGGACAGGACCTCTATGGCTACACCTTC
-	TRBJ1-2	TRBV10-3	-	CAISDHSPRAKTNYGYTF	TGTGCCATCAGTGATCACAGCCCACGAGCGAAAACTAACTATGGCTACACCTTC
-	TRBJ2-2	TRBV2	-	CARRQGFANTGELFF	TGTGCCAGGCGCCAGGGGTTCGCGAACACCGGGGAGCTGTTTTTT
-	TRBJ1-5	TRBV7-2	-	CASSQGPGVNQPQHF	TGTGCCAGCAGCCAAGGGCCAGGGGTCAATCAGCCCCAGCATTTT
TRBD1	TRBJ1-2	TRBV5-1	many	CASSFGQGANGYTF	TGCGCCAGCAGCTTCGGACAGGGGGCGAATGGCTACACCTTC
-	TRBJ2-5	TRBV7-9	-	CASSLAPGGASQETQYF	TGTGCCAGCAGCTTAGCGCCGGGGGGCGCGAGCCAAGAGACCCAGTACTTC
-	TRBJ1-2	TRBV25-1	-	CAQTGTYGYTF	TGTGCACAGACAGGCACCTATGGCTACACCTTC
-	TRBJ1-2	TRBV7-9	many	CASSSGQADTF	TGTGCCAGCAGCAGCGGGCAGGCAGACACCTTC
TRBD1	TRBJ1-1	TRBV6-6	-	CASNPTGGRTEAFF	TGTGCCAGCAACCCGACAGGGGGAAGGACTGAAGCTTTCTTT
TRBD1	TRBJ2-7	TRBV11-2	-	CASSLIAGQGAREQYF	TGTGCCAGCAGCTTGATTGCGGGACAGGGGGCGCGCGAGCAGTACTTC
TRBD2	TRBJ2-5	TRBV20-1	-	CSAREPSGRTRQETQYF	TGCAGTGCTAGAGAGCCTAGCGGGAGGACCCGCCAAGAGACCCAGTACTTC
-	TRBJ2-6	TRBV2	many	CASSPVNSGANVLTF	TGTGCCAGCAGTCCAGTGAACTCTGGGGCCAACGTCCTGACTTTC
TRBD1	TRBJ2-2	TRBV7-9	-	CASREETGLGTGELFF	TGTGCCAGCAGAGAAGAGACAGGGTTAGGAACCGGGGAGCTGTTTTTT
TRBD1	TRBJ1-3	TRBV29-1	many	CSVGGGQASSGNTIYF	TGCAGCGTTGGAGGGGGACAGGCGAGCTCTGGAAACACCATATATTTT
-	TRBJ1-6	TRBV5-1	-	CASGFGDTNSPLHF	TGCGCCAGCGGCTTCGGGGACACCAATTCACCCCTCCACTTT
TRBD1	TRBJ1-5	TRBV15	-	CATSRQRTGEDQPQHF	TGTGCCACCAGCAGGCAACGGACAGGGGAGGATCAGCCCCAGCATTTT
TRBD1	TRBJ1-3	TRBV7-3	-	CASSDRGVSGNTIYF	TGTGCCAGCAGCGACAGGGGTGTATCTGGAAACACCATATATTTT
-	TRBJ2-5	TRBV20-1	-	CSARGPGVETQYF	TGCAGTGCTAGAGGCCCAGGCGTTGAGACCCAGTACTTC
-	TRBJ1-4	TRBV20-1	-	CSAHDGAGYPEKLFF	TGCAGTGCTCACGACGGGGCAGGGTATCCGGAAAAACTGTTTTTT
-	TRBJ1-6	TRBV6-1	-	CASRTGPTDPSGNSPLHF	TGTGCCAGCAGGACCGGGCCCACGGACCCATCGGGGAATTCACCCCTCCACTTT
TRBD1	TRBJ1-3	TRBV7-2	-	CASSRPGQLFSSGNTIYF	TGTGCCAGCAGCCGGCCGGGACAGTTGTTTAGCTCTGGAAACACCATATATTTT
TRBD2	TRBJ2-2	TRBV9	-	CASSVDASGGTGELFF	TGTGCCAGCAGCGTAGATGCTAGCGGGGGGACCGGGGAGCTGTTTTTT